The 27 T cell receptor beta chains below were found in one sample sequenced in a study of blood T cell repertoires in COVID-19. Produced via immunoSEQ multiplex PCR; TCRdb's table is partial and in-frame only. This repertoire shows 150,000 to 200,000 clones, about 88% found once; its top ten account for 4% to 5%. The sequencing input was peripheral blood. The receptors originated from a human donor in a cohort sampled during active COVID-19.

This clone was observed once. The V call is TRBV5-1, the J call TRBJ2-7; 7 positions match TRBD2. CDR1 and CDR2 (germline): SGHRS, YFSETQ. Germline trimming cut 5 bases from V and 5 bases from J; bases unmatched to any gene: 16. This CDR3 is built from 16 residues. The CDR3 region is CASSPPVVAGIDEQYF. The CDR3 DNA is TGCGCCAGCAGTCCCCCGGTAGTAGCGGGTATAGACGAGCAGTACTTC. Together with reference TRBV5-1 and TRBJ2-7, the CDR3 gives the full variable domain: KAGVTQTPRYLIKTRGQQVTLSCSPISGHRSVSWYQQTPGQGLQFLFEYFSETQRNKGNFPGRFSGRQFSNSRSEMNVSTLELGDSALYLCASSPPVVAGIDEQYFGPGTRLTVT.

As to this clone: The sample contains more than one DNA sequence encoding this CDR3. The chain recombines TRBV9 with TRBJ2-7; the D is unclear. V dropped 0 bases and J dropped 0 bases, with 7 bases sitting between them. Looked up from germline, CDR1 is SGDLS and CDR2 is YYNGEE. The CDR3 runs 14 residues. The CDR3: CASSVGPSSYEQYF. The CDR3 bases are TGTGCCAGCAGCGTAGGTCCGTCCTCCTACGAGCAGTACTTC.

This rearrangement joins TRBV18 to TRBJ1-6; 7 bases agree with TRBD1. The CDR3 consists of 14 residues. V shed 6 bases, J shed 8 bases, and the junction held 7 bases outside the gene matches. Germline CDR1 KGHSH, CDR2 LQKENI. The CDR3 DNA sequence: TGTGCCAGCTCCGAACAGGGGTTTGATTCACCCCTCCACTTT. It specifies CASSEQGFDSPLHF.

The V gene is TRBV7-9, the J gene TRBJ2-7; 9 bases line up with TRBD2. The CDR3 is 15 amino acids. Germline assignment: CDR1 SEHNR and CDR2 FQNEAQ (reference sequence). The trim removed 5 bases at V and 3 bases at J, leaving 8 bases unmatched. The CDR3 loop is CASSGTSRAYYEQYF. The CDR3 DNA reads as TGTGCCAGCAGCGGGACTAGCCGTGCGTACTACGAGCAGTACTTC.

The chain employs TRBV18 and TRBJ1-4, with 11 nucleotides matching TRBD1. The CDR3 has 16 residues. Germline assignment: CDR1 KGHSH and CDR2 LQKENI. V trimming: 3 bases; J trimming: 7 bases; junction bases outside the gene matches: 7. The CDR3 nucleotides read TGTGCCAGCTCACCCCCGGACAGGGGGCGCGGTGAAAAACTGTTTTTT. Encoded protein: CASSPPDRGRGEKLFF.

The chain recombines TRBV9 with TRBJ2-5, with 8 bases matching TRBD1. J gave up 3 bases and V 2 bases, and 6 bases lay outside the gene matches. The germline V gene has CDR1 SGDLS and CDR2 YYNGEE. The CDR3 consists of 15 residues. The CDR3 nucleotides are TGTGCCAGCAGCGTTTTGGACAGGGTGAAAGAGACCCAGTACTTC. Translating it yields CASSVLDRVKETQYF.

The CDR3 reads CASSSPGLVNEQFF. In nucleotides, the CDR3 is TGTGCCAGCAGCTCTCCGGGACTAGTCAATGAGCAGTTCTTC. V is TRBV7-9 and J is TRBJ2-1, with 8 bases matching TRBD2. Germline trimming cut 4 bases from V and 6 bases from J; bases unmatched to any gene: 5. The germline V gene has CDR1 SEHNR and CDR2 FQNEAQ (reference sequence). This CDR3 has 14 amino acids.

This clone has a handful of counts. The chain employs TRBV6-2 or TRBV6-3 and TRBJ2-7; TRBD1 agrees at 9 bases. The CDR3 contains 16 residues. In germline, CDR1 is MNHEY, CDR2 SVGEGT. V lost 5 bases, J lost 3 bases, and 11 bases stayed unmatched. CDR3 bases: TGTGCCAGCAGTGATCCCGGGGGACAGGGACTCTACGAGCAGTACTTC. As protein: CASSDPGGQGLYEQYF.

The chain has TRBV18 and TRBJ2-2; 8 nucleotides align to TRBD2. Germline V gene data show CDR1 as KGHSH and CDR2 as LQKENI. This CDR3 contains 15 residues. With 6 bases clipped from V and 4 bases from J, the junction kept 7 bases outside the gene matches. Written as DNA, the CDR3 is TGTGCCAGCTCCCCCGGGGGGGCGCCCACCGGGGAGCTGTTTTTT. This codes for CASSPGGAPTGELFF.

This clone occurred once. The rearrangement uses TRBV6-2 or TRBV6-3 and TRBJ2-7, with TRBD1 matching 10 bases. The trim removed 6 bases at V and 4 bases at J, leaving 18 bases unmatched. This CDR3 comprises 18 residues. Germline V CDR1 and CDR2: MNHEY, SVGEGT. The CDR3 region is CASSFQPGTGDLTYEQYF. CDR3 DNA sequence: TGTGCCAGCAGCTTCCAACCCGGGACAGGGGACCTAACTTACGAGCAGTACTTC.

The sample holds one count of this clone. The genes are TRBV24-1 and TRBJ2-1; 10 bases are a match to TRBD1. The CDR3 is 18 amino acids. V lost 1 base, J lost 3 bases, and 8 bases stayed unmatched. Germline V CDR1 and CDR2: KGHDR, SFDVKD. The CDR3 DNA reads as TGTGCCACCAGTGATTTCCCCTTGAGGACAGGGGGCTACAATGAGCAGTTCTTC. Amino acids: CATSDFPLRTGGYNEQFF.

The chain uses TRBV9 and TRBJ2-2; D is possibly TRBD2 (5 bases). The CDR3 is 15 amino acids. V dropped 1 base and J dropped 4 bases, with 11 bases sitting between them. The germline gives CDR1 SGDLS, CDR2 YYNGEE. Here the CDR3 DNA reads TGTGCCAGCAGCGTAATAGAGGGAAGCACCGGGGAGCTGTTTTTT. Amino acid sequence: CASSVIEGSTGELFF.

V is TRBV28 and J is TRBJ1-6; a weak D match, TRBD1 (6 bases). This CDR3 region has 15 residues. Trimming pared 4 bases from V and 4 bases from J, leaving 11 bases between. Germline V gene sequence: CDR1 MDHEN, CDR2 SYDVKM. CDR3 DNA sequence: TGTGCCAGCAGTTCCATGACAGGTTATAATTCACCCCTCCACTTT. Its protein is CASSSMTGYNSPLHF. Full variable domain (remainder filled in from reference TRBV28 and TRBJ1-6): DVKVTQSSRYLVKRTGEKVFLECVQDMDHENMFWYRQDPGLGLRLIYFSYDVKMKEKGDIPEGYSVSREKKERFSLILESASTNQTSMYLCASSSMTGYNSPLHFGNGTRLTVT.

The CDR3 DNA is TGTGCCAGCAGCAAAAACTATGGGAGCGGGGACGAGCAGTACTTC. This translates into CASSKNYGSGDEQYF. The rearrangement joins TRBV7-7 to TRBJ2-7; 7 nucleotides line up with TRBD2. There are 15 residues in the CDR3. Per the germline V gene, CDR1 is SSHAT and CDR2 is FNYEAQ (reference sequence). V lost 5 bases to trimming and J lost 5 bases; unmatched junction nucleotides: 12. The full variable domain, rest sourced from reference TRBV7-7 and TRBJ2-7, is GAGVSQSPRYKVTKRGQDVTLRCDPISSHATLYWYQQALGQGPEFLTYFNYEAQPDKSGLPSDRFSAERPEGSISTLTIQRTEQRDSAMYRCASSKNYGSGDEQYFGPGTRLTVT.

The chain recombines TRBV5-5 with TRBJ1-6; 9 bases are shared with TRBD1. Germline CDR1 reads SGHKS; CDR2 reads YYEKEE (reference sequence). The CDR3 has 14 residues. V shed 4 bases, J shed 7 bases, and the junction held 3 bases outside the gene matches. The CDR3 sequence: CASSRTGANSPLHF. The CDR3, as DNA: TGTGCCAGCAGCCGGACAGGGGCGAATTCACCCCTCCACTTT. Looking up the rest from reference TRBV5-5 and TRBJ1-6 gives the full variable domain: DAGVTQSPTHLIKTRGQQVTLRCSPISGHKSVSWYQQVLGQGPQFIFQYYEKEERGRGNFPDRFSARQFPNYSSELNVNALLLGDSALYLCASSRTGANSPLHFGNGTRLTVT.

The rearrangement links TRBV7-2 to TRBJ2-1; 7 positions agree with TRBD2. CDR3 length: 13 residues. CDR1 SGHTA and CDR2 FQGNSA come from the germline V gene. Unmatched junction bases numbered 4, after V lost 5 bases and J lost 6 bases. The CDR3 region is CASSPGTTNEQFF. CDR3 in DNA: TGTGCCAGCAGCCCCGGGACTACCAATGAGCAGTTCTTC.

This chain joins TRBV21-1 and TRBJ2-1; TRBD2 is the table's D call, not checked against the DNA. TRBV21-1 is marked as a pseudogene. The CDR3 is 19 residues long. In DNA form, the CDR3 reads TGTGCCAGCAGCAAAGAGGGGGTTAAACTAGCGGGAGCCCGTGGTGAGCAGTTCTTC. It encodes CASSKEGVKLAGARGEQFF.

The CDR3 here is CASSIHSLNTEAFF. Written as DNA, the CDR3 is TGTGCCAGTAGTATACACAGCTTGAACACTGAAGCTTTCTTT. This chain connects TRBV19 to TRBJ1-1; D is unresolved. The germline V gene has CDR1 LNHDA and CDR2 SQIVND (reference sequence). The CDR3 is 14 amino acids. V was pared by 2 bases and J by 0 bases, with 7 bases between.

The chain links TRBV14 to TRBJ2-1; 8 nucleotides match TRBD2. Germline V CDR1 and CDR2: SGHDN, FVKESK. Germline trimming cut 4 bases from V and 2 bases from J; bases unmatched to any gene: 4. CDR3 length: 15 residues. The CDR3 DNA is TGTGCCAGCAGCCCCCCGCGGGGGGCCTACAATGAGCAGTTCTTC. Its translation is CASSPPRGAYNEQFF.

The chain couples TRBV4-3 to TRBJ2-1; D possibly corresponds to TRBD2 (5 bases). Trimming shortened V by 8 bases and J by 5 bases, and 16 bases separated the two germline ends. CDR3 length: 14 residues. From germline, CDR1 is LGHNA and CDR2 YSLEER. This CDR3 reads CASSKRVVDNEQFF. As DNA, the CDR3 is TGCGCCAGCTCAAAGAGGGTGGTGGACAATGAGCAGTTCTTC.

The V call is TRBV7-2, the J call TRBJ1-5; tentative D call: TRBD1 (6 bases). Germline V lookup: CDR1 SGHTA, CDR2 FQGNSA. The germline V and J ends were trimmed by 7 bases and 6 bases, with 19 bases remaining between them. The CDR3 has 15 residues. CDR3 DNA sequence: TGTGCCAGCACCCCAAGTGGACAGACGGCTCAGCCCCAGCATTTT. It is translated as CASTPSGQTAQPQHF.

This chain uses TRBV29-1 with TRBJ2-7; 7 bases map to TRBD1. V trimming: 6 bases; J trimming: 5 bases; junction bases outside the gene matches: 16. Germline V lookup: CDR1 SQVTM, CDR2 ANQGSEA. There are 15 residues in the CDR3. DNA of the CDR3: TGCAGCGTAGCCGGGACAGCCGACTTGGGGGACGAGCAGTACTTC. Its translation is CSVAGTADLGDEQYF.

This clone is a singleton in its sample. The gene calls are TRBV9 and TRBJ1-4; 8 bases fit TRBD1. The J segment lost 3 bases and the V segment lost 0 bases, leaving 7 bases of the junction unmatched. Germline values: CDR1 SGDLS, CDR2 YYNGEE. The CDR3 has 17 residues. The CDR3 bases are TGTGCCAGCAGCGTAGCCCAGGGGGCCGGGGCTAATGAAAAACTGTTTTTT. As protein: CASSVAQGAGANEKLFF.

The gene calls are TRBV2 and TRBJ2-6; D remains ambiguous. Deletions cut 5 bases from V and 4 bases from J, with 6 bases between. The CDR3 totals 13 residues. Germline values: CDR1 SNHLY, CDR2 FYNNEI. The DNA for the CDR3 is TGTGCCAGCAGTCTCGAGGGGGCCAACGTCCTGACTTTC. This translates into CASSLEGANVLTF.

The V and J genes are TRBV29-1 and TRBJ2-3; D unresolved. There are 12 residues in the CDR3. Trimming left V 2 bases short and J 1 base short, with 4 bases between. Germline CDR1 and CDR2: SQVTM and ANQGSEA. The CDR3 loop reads CSVEQGTDTQYF. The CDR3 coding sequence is TGCAGCGTTGAACAGGGCACAGATACGCAGTATTTT.

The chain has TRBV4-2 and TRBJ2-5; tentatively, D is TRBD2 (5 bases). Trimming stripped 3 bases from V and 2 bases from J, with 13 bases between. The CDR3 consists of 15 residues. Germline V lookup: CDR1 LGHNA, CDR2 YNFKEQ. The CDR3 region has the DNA TGTGCCAGCAGCCAGATAGCATCGGGGCAAGAGACCCAGTACTTC. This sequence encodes CASSQIASGQETQYF.

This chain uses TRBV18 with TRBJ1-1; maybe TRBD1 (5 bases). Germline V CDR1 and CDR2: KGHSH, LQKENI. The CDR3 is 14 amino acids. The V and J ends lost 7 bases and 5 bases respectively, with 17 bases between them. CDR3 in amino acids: CASCNSGGGTEAFF. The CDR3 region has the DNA TGTGCCAGCTGCAATAGCGGGGGAGGGACTGAAGCTTTCTTT.